This record covers a single T cell receptor beta chain. CDR3 length equals 15 residues. Per germline, CDR1 ENHRY and CDR2 SYGVKD. Losses at the gene ends were 6 bases for V and 0 bases for J; bases not matched to a gene: 5. TCRdb recomputed calls from the 5' RACE reads with MiXCR, one row per CDR3 protein. Of about 64,000 distinct CDR3 sequences listed, 15% to 20% were seen once; the top ten hold 1.1% to 1.5%. The sample is drawn from a study of HIV-infected patients and healthy controls. The chain carries TRBV10-3 and TRBJ1-5; 7 nucleotides line up with TRBD1. This clonotype was sampled from a human donor in good health. What was sequenced was CD4+ T cells from blood. CDR3: CAIRRTGDSNQPQHF. CDR3 bases: TGTGCCATCAGGAGGACAGGTGATAGCAATCAGCCCCAGCATTTT.